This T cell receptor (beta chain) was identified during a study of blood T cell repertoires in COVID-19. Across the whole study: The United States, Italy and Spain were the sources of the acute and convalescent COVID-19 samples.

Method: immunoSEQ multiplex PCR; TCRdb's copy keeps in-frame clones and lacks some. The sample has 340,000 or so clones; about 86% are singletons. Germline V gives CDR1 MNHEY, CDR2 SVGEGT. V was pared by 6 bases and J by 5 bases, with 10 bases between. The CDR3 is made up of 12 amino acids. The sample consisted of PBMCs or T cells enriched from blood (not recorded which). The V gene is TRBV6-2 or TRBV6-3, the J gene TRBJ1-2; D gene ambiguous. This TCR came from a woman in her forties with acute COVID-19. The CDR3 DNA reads TGTGCCAGCAGCAAGGACTGGTATGGCTACACCTTC. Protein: CASSKDWYGYTF.